The sequence of this TCR beta chain was determined in a study of T cell repertoires in cytomegalovirus infection. About the study: Matching HLA type, along with CMV infection, was indicated by public TCR beta signatures. Study-level findings and limits: CMV-specific TCR beta clonotypes restricted by HLA-C dominated the ex vivo response.

This clonotype was found many times. The antigen is unknown. TCRdb re-derived calls from the reads in MiXCR, one entry per CDR3 protein. Of nearly 650,000 distinct CDR3 sequences in the sample, 24% were seen once. Sequenced material: CD8+ T cells from PBMCs. The clonotype originates from a human donor in good health (CMV status not recorded). Some clones in this sample may be carry-over from other donors' samples.

The CDR3 here is CASSQTGGNTEAFF. CDR3 nucleotide sequence: TGCGCCAGCAGTCAGACAGGGGGGAACACTGAAGCTTTCTTT. The gene calls are TRBV4-1 and TRBJ1-1, with 9 bases that match TRBD1. CDR3 length: 14 amino acids. Trimming removed 6 bases from V and 1 base from J; junction bases left unmatched: 3. From germline, CDR1 is MGHRA and CDR2 YSYEKL.